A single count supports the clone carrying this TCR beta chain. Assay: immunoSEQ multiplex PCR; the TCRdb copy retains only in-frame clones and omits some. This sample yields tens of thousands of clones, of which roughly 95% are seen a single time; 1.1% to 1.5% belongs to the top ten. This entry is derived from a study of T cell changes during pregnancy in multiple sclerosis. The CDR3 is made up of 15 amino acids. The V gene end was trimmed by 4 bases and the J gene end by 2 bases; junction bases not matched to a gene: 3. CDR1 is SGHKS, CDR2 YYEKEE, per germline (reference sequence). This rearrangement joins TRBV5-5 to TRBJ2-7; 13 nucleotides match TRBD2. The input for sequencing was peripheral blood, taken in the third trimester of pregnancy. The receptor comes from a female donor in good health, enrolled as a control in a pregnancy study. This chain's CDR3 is CASSLTSGRTYEQYF. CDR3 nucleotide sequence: TGTGCCAGCAGCCTGACTAGCGGGAGGACCTACGAGCAGTACTTC.